This is a list of T cell receptor beta chains from one sample in a study of type 1 regulatory T cells. Using its own MiXCR run on the reads, TCRdb lists one record per CDR3 protein. Altogether approximately 100,000 distinct CDR3 sequences are present, less than 40% being singletons, with the ten largest covering 2% to 2.5%. Sequencing was carried out using CD4+ T cells, either the whole sample or a sorted fraction (not recorded which). The source of these receptors is a human donor in good health. Each CDR3 is given with its conserved first and last residue. A D gene is named only where the DNA matches it firmly. Rows may omit the clone size; those that give it use once, few, many or a size class.

D gene: NA
V gene: TRBV27
CDR3 length: 15
J gene: TRBJ1-2
clone size: NA
CDR3 DNA: TGTGCCAGCAGTTTAGGGGCAGGGGCCCAGTATGGCTACACCTTC
CDR3 protein: CASSLGAGAQYGYTF

D gene: NA
V gene: TRBV6-6
CDR3 length: 13
J gene: TRBJ2-1
clone size: NA
CDR3 DNA: TGTGCCAGCAGGCGCAGGAATCTCAATGAGCAGTTCTTC
CDR3 protein: CASRRRNLNEQFF

D gene: NA
V gene: TRBV29-1
CDR3 length: 12
J gene: TRBJ2-5
clone size: few
CDR3 DNA: TGCAGCGTTGGTCCCAGCCAAGAGACCCAGTACTTC
CDR3 protein: CSVGPSQETQYF

D gene: TRBD2
V gene: TRBV20-1
CDR3 length: 14
J gene: TRBJ2-7
clone size: NA
CDR3 DNA: TGCAGTGCTCCGAATCCTAGCGGCTCCTACGAGCAGTACTTC
CDR3 protein: CSAPNPSGSYEQYF

D gene: TRBD2
V gene: TRBV6-1
CDR3 length: 15
J gene: TRBJ2-3
clone size: NA
CDR3 DNA: TGTGCCAGCAGTGAACTAGCGGGACACACAGATACGCAGTATTTT
CDR3 protein: CASSELAGHTDTQYF

D gene: NA
V gene: TRBV7-2
CDR3 length: 15
J gene: TRBJ1-1
clone size: NA
CDR3 DNA: TGTGCCAGCAGCTTGGACCCCGGGCGGAACACTGAAGCTTTCTTT
CDR3 protein: CASSLDPGRNTEAFF

D gene: TRBD1
V gene: TRBV20-1
CDR3 length: 15
J gene: TRBJ1-5
clone size: few
CDR3 DNA: TGCAGTGCCACCAACAGGGGAGGGATGGATCAGCCTCAGCATTTT
CDR3 protein: CSATNRGGMDQPQHF

D gene: NA
V gene: TRBV7-3
CDR3 length: 14
J gene: TRBJ2-1
clone size: NA
CDR3 DNA: TGTGCCAGCAGTCCAGGGACCAAACACAATGAGCAGTTCTTC
CDR3 protein: CASSPGTKHNEQFF

D gene: TRBD2
V gene: TRBV12-5
CDR3 length: 15
J gene: TRBJ2-1
clone size: NA
CDR3 DNA: TGTGCTAGTGGTTTGGCAGGGACTATCTACAATGAGCAGTTCTTC
CDR3 protein: CASGLAGTIYNEQFF

D gene: TRBD1
V gene: TRBV7-2
CDR3 length: 15
J gene: TRBJ2-5
clone size: few
CDR3 DNA: TGTGCCAGCAGATCCGACAGGGGTGCTCAAGAGACCCAGTACTTC
CDR3 protein: CASRSDRGAQETQYF

D gene: NA
V gene: TRBV24-1
CDR3 length: 15
J gene: TRBJ2-3
clone size: NA
CDR3 DNA: TGTGCCACCAGTGGTTCGGGGGAGGGGGCGGATACGCAGTATTTT
CDR3 protein: CATSGSGEGADTQYF

D gene: TRBD1
V gene: TRBV29-1
CDR3 length: 12
J gene: TRBJ1-1
clone size: many
CDR3 DNA: TGCAGCGTTATGACAGGGGGCACTGAAGCTTTCTTT
CDR3 protein: CSVMTGGTEAFF

D gene: NA
V gene: TRBV10-3
CDR3 length: 11
J gene: TRBJ2-1
clone size: NA
CDR3 DNA: TGTGCCATCAGTGAACGCTATGAGCAGTTCTTC
CDR3 protein: CAISERYEQFF

D gene: NA
V gene: TRBV7-2
CDR3 length: 14
J gene: TRBJ2-5
clone size: NA
CDR3 DNA: TGTGCCAGCAGCTTACAGGGGGGAGCGGAGACCCAGTACTTC
CDR3 protein: CASSLQGGAETQYF

D gene: TRBD1
V gene: TRBV28
CDR3 length: 14
J gene: TRBJ2-7
clone size: NA
CDR3 DNA: TGTGCCAGCATCAGGACAGGCCTCTTCTACGAGCAGTACTTC
CDR3 protein: CASIRTGLFYEQYF

D gene: TRBD1
V gene: TRBV5-1
CDR3 length: 14
J gene: TRBJ2-7
clone size: many
CDR3 DNA: TGCGCCAGCAGCAGGGACAGCCTCTCCTACGAGCAGTACTTC
CDR3 protein: CASSRDSLSYEQYF

D gene: NA
V gene: TRBV5-1
CDR3 length: 13
J gene: TRBJ1-4
clone size: few
CDR3 DNA: TGCGCCAGCAGCTTGGCCCGAGATGAAAAACTGTTTTTT
CDR3 protein: CASSLARDEKLFF

D gene: NA
V gene: TRBV28
CDR3 length: 15
J gene: TRBJ1-5
clone size: NA
CDR3 DNA: TGTGCCAGCAGTTATGGAGGGAGCCGTTATCACCCCCAGCATTTT
CDR3 protein: CASSYGGSRYHPQHF

D gene: NA
V gene: TRBV5-5
CDR3 length: 15
J gene: TRBJ1-2
clone size: NA
CDR3 DNA: TGTGCCAGCAGCTTGGGTTCCAGCTCGTCCTATGGCTACACCTTC
CDR3 protein: CASSLGSSSSYGYTF

D gene: NA
V gene: TRBV11-2
CDR3 length: 15
J gene: TRBJ2-2
clone size: NA
CDR3 DNA: TGTGCCAGCAGCCCCGCGGGATTTGGCACCGGGGAGCTGTTTTTT
CDR3 protein: CASSPAGFGTGELFF

D gene: NA
V gene: TRBV20-1
CDR3 length: 13
J gene: TRBJ2-2
clone size: NA
CDR3 DNA: TGCAGTGCTAGAGATCAGGATCCCGGGGAGCTGTTTTTT
CDR3 protein: CSARDQDPGELFF

D gene: NA
V gene: TRBV4-1
CDR3 length: 13
J gene: TRBJ2-5
clone size: few
CDR3 DNA: TGCGCCAGCAGCCGCGGGCCCCAAGAGACCCAGTACTTC
CDR3 protein: CASSRGPQETQYF

D gene: NA
V gene: TRBV7-2
CDR3 length: 16
J gene: TRBJ1-4
clone size: NA
CDR3 DNA: TGTGCCAGCAGCTTAGCTGGTCAGGCCCCTAATGAAAAACTGTTTTTT
CDR3 protein: CASSLAGQAPNEKLFF

D gene: TRBD2
V gene: TRBV7-2
CDR3 length: 14
J gene: TRBJ2-7
clone size: few
CDR3 DNA: TGTGCCAGCAGCCGGGGACTAGCGGGCTACGAGCAGTACTTC
CDR3 protein: CASSRGLAGYEQYF

D gene: NA
V gene: TRBV7-2
CDR3 length: 13
J gene: TRBJ2-3
clone size: NA
CDR3 DNA: TGTGCCAGCAGCTTACTCCTGGAAGATACGCAGTATTTT
CDR3 protein: CASSLLLEDTQYF

D gene: TRBD2
V gene: TRBV19
CDR3 length: 14
J gene: TRBJ2-1
clone size: NA
CDR3 DNA: TGTGCCAGTAAGCCGGCGGGAGGCCGAGACGAGCAGTTCTTC
CDR3 protein: CASKPAGGRDEQFF

D gene: TRBD1
V gene: TRBV2
CDR3 length: 17
J gene: TRBJ1-5
clone size: NA
CDR3 DNA: TGTGCCAGCGGCCCGGACAGGAGGGCCTATAGCAATCAGCCCCAGCATTTT
CDR3 protein: CASGPDRRAYSNQPQHF

D gene: NA
V gene: TRBV20-1
CDR3 length: 14
J gene: TRBJ2-3
clone size: many
CDR3 DNA: TGCAGTGCCCCAGGGGTACTGGACACAGATACGCAGTATTTT
CDR3 protein: CSAPGVLDTDTQYF

D gene: TRBD1
V gene: TRBV11-2
CDR3 length: 14
J gene: TRBJ2-2
clone size: few
CDR3 DNA: TGTGCCAGCAGCTCAAACAGGGGGACCGGGGAGCTGTTTTTT
CDR3 protein: CASSSNRGTGELFF

D gene: NA
V gene: TRBV29-1
CDR3 length: 13
J gene: TRBJ1-5
clone size: NA
CDR3 DNA: TGCAGCGTTGAAGGTGCTCCGGGGCAGCCCCAGCATTTT
CDR3 protein: CSVEGAPGQPQHF

D gene: TRBD1
V gene: TRBV20-1
CDR3 length: 12
J gene: TRBJ2-4
clone size: once
CDR3 DNA: TGCAGTGCCTATGGGACAGGGGAGGTTCAGTACTTC
CDR3 protein: CSAYGTGEVQYF

D gene: NA
V gene: TRBV29-1
CDR3 length: 12
J gene: TRBJ2-5
clone size: few
CDR3 DNA: TGCAGCGTTGCACCTTCTGCGGAGACCCAGTACTTC
CDR3 protein: CSVAPSAETQYF

D gene: NA
V gene: TRBV28
CDR3 length: 15
J gene: TRBJ2-2
clone size: few
CDR3 DNA: TGTGCCAGCAGTTTTTTACAGGGCGGCACCGGGGAGCTGTTTTTT
CDR3 protein: CASSFLQGGTGELFF

D gene: NA
V gene: TRBV25-1
CDR3 length: 13
J gene: TRBJ2-5
clone size: few
CDR3 DNA: TGTGCCAGCAGTAGGACCACCCAAGAGACCCAGTACTTC
CDR3 protein: CASSRTTQETQYF

D gene: TRBD2
V gene: TRBV20-1
CDR3 length: 14
J gene: TRBJ2-1
clone size: few
CDR3 DNA: TGCAGTGCCGGACTAGCGTTGCTTTACAATGAGCAGTTCTTC
CDR3 protein: CSAGLALLYNEQFF

D gene: NA
V gene: TRBV7-3
CDR3 length: 15
J gene: TRBJ2-1
clone size: NA
CDR3 DNA: TGTGCCAGCAGCTTAGGGGGTCACTCCTACAATGAGCAGTTCTTC
CDR3 protein: CASSLGGHSYNEQFF

D gene: NA
V gene: TRBV28
CDR3 length: 13
J gene: TRBJ2-2
clone size: NA
CDR3 DNA: TGTGCCAGCAGAAAGAGCGTCACCGGGGAGCTGTTTTTT
CDR3 protein: CASRKSVTGELFF

D gene: NA
V gene: TRBV7-9
CDR3 length: 12
J gene: TRBJ1-6
clone size: NA
CDR3 DNA: TGTGCCAGCAGCTCCACGTATTCACCCCTCCACTTT
CDR3 protein: CASSSTYSPLHF

D gene: NA
V gene: TRBV29-1
CDR3 length: 11
J gene: TRBJ1-1
clone size: few
CDR3 DNA: TGCAGCGTTGAAGAGGGACATAGCGCTTTCTTT
CDR3 protein: CSVEEGHSAFF

D gene: NA
V gene: TRBV5-1
CDR3 length: 14
J gene: TRBJ1-6
clone size: medium-sized
CDR3 DNA: TGCGCCAGCAGCTTGGGACAGGACTATTCACCCCTCCACTTT
CDR3 protein: CASSLGQDYSPLHF

D gene: TRBD2
V gene: TRBV20-1
CDR3 length: 12
J gene: TRBJ2-7
clone size: once
CDR3 DNA: TGCAGCACGGTAGCGGGAGCCTCCGAGCAGTACTTC
CDR3 protein: CSTVAGASEQYF

D gene: NA
V gene: TRBV20-1
CDR3 length: 14
J gene: TRBJ1-2
clone size: few
CDR3 DNA: TGCAGTGCCTTTGGGGGGCCGTCTAACTATGGCTACACCTTC
CDR3 protein: CSAFGGPSNYGYTF

D gene: NA
V gene: TRBV7-2
CDR3 length: 14
J gene: TRBJ2-7
clone size: NA
CDR3 DNA: TGTGCCAGCAGCTCGACAGGAGGTAGCTACGAGCAGTACTTC
CDR3 protein: CASSSTGGSYEQYF

D gene: NA
V gene: TRBV2
CDR3 length: 19
J gene: TRBJ2-1
clone size: NA
CDR3 DNA: TGTGCCAGCAGAGTGCAGGTGACAGGTACCCCGGGGCATAGAAATGAGCAGTTCTTC
CDR3 protein: CASRVQVTGTPGHRNEQFF

D gene: NA
V gene: TRBV20-1
CDR3 length: 13
J gene: TRBJ1-3
clone size: NA
CDR3 DNA: TGCAGTGCTGGGGACACCTCTGGAAACACCATATATTTT
CDR3 protein: CSAGDTSGNTIYF

D gene: NA
V gene: TRBV3-1
CDR3 length: 14
J gene: TRBJ1-1
clone size: NA
CDR3 DNA: TGTGCCAGCAGCCAGGGCGGGGGAAACACTGAAGCTTTCTTT
CDR3 protein: CASSQGGGNTEAFF

D gene: NA
V gene: TRBV4-3
CDR3 length: 17
J gene: TRBJ2-6
clone size: few
CDR3 DNA: TGCGCCAGCAGCCAAGAGCTCAGGAGCTCTGGGGCCAACGTCCTGACTTTC
CDR3 protein: CASSQELRSSGANVLTF

D gene: NA
V gene: TRBV18
CDR3 length: 16
J gene: TRBJ2-3
clone size: many
CDR3 DNA: TGTGCCAGCTCACCACGAAATTCCGGAAACACAGATACGCAGTATTTT
CDR3 protein: CASSPRNSGNTDTQYF

D gene: NA
V gene: TRBV7-7
CDR3 length: 9
J gene: TRBJ2-1
clone size: NA
CDR3 DNA: TGTGCCAGCGGTCGGAGGCAGTTCTTC
CDR3 protein: CASGRRQFF

D gene: TRBD2
V gene: TRBV27
CDR3 length: 15
J gene: TRBJ2-1
clone size: NA
CDR3 DNA: TGTGCCAGCAGTCCCGGACTAGCCCCCTACAATGAGCAGTTCTTC
CDR3 protein: CASSPGLAPYNEQFF

D gene: TRBD2
V gene: TRBV12-3/TRBV12-4
CDR3 length: 17
J gene: TRBJ2-1
clone size: few
CDR3 DNA: TGTGCCAGCAGTTTTACCCTAGCGGATAGCTCCTACAATGAGCAGTTCTTC
CDR3 protein: CASSFTLADSSYNEQFF

D gene: TRBD2
V gene: TRBV20-1
CDR3 length: 16
J gene: TRBJ2-1
clone size: NA
CDR3 DNA: TGCAGTGCTAGTGGGCTAGCGGCAAGCTCCTACAATGAGCAGTTCTTC
CDR3 protein: CSASGLAASSYNEQFF

D gene: NA
V gene: TRBV18
CDR3 length: 17
J gene: TRBJ2-7
clone size: few
CDR3 DNA: TGTGCCAGCTCACCCTCCCTCCTCGCGGATCCCTTCTACGAGCAGTACTTC
CDR3 protein: CASSPSLLADPFYEQYF

D gene: NA
V gene: TRBV7-9
CDR3 length: 14
J gene: TRBJ1-5
clone size: NA
CDR3 DNA: TGTGCCAGCAGCTTAGACCGCCCAGATCAGCCCCAGCATTTT
CDR3 protein: CASSLDRPDQPQHF

D gene: TRBD1
V gene: TRBV11-2
CDR3 length: 17
J gene: TRBJ2-1
clone size: NA
CDR3 DNA: TGTGCCAGCAGCTTAGTCTTAGAGACAGGGCCCTACAATGAGCAGTTCTTC
CDR3 protein: CASSLVLETGPYNEQFF

D gene: NA
V gene: TRBV7-9
CDR3 length: 15
J gene: TRBJ1-1
clone size: NA
CDR3 DNA: TGTGCCAGCAGCTCAGGGGCTCTCCGTTGGGCTGAAGCTTTCTTT
CDR3 protein: CASSSGALRWAEAFF

D gene: NA
V gene: TRBV24-1
CDR3 length: 14
J gene: TRBJ2-1
clone size: few
CDR3 DNA: TGTGCCACCAGTGATGAGAGGGACTACAATGAGCAGTTCTTC
CDR3 protein: CATSDERDYNEQFF

D gene: NA
V gene: TRBV5-1
CDR3 length: 14
J gene: TRBJ2-2
clone size: NA
CDR3 DNA: TGCGCCTCTCTCCGGCAGGTGGACACCGGGGAGCTGTTTTTT
CDR3 protein: CASLRQVDTGELFF

D gene: NA
V gene: TRBV9
CDR3 length: 15
J gene: TRBJ1-6
clone size: once
CDR3 DNA: TGTGCCAGCAGCGCCGGGAGCTCCTATAATTCATCCCTCCACTTT
CDR3 protein: CASSAGSSYNSSLHF

D gene: TRBD2
V gene: TRBV7-2
CDR3 length: 16
J gene: TRBJ2-1
clone size: few
CDR3 DNA: TGTGCCAGCAGCGCGACTAGCGGGAGATTGGGGGATGAGCAGTTCTTC
CDR3 protein: CASSATSGRLGDEQFF